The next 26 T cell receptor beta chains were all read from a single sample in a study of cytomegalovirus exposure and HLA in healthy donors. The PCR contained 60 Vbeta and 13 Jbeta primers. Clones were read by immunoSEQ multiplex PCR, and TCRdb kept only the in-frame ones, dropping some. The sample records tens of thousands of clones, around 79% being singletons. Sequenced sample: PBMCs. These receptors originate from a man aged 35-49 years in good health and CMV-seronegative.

CDR3 bases: TGTGCCACCAGAAAGTCCATGAACACTGAAGCTTTCTTT. As protein: CATRKSMNTEAFF. This chain uses TRBV19 with TRBJ1-1; D is unclear. V lost 10 bases, J lost 0 bases, and 12 bases lay in between. Looked up from germline, CDR1 is LNHDA and CDR2 is SQIVND (reference sequence). The CDR3 is made up of 13 amino acids.

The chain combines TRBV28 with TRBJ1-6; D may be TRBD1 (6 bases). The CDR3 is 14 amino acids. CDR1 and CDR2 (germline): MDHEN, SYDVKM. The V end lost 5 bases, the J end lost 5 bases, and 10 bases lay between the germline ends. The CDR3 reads CASSPNRDNSPLHF. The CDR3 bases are TGTGCCAGCAGTCCGAACAGGGATAATTCACCCCTCCACTTT.

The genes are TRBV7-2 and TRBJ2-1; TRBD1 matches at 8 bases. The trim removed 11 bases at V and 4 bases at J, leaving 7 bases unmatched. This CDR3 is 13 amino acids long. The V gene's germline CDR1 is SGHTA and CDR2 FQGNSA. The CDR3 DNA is TGTGCCGGAGGACAGGGCTCGTACAATGAGCAGTTCTTC. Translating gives CAGGQGSYNEQFF.

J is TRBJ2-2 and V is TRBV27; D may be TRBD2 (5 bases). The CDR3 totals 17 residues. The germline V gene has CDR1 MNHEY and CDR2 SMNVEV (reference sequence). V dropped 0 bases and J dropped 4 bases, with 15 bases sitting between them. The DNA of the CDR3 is TGTGCCAGCAGTTTATCGTATGCGGGCACGAGCACCGGGGAGCTGTTTTTT. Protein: CASSLSYAGTSTGELFF.

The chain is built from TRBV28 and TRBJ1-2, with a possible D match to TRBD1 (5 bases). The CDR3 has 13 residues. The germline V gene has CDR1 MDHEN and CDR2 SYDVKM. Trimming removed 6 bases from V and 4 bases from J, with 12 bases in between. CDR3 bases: TGTGCCAGCAGCCGAGGTGGGGCCTATGGCTACACCTTC. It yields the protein CASSRGGAYGYTF.

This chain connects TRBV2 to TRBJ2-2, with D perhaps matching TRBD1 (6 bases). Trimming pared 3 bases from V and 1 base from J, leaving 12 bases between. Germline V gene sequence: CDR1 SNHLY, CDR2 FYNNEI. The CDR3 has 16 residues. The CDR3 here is CASSELGGRNTGELFF. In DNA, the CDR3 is TGTGCCAGCAGTGAGCTTGGGGGCCGGAACACCGGGGAGCTGTTTTTT.

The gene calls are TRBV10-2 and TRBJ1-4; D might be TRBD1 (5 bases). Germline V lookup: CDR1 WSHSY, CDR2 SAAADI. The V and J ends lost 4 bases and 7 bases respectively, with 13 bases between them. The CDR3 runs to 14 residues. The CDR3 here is CASSVYGGGEKLFF. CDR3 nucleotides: TGCGCCAGCAGTGTTTACGGGGGAGGTGAAAAACTGTTTTTT.

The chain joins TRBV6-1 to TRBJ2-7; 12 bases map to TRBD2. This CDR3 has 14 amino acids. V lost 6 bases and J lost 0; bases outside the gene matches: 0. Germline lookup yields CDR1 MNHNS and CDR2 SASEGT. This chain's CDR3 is CASRTSGSSYEQYF. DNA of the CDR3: TGTGCCAGCAGGACTAGCGGGAGCTCCTACGAGCAGTACTTC.

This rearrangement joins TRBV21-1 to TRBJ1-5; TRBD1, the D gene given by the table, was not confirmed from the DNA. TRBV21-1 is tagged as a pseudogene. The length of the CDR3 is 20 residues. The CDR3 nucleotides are TGTGCCAGCAGCAAACTCTTAGCTCGGACAGGGGGTAGCAGCAATCAGCCCCAGCATTTT. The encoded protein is CASSKLLARTGGSSNQPQHF.

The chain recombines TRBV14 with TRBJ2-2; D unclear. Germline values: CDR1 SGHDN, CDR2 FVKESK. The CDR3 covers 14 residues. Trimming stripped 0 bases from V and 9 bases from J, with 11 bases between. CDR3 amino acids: CASSQEFGYRELFF. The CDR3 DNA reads TGTGCCAGCAGCCAAGAGTTCGGGTACCGGGAGCTGTTTTTT.

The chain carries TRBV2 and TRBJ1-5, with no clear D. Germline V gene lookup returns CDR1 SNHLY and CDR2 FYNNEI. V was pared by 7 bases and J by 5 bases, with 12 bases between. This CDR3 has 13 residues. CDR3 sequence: CASNYEGDQPQHF. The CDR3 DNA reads TGTGCCAGCAACTATGAGGGTGATCAGCCCCAGCATTTT.

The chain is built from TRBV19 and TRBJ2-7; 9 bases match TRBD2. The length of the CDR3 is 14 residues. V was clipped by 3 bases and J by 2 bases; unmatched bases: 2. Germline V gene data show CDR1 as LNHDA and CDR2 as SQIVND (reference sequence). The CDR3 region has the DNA TGTGCCAGTAGTATGACTAGCGGCCCCTACGAGCAGTACTTC. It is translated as CASSMTSGPYEQYF.

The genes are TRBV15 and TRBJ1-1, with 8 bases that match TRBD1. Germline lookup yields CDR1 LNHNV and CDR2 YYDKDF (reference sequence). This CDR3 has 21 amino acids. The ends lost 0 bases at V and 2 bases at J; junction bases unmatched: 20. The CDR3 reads CATSRDRGKVRRQGINTEAFF. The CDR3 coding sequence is TGTGCCACCAGCAGAGATCGAGGAAAAGTTCGCCGACAGGGGATAAACACTGAAGCTTTCTTT.

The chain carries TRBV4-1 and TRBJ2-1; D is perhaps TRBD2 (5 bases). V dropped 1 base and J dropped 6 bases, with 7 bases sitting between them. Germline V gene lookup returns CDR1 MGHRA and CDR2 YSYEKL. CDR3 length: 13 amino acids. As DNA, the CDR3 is TGCGCCAGCAGCCAAGTTGAGGGCAATGAGCAGTTCTTC. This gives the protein CASSQVEGNEQFF.

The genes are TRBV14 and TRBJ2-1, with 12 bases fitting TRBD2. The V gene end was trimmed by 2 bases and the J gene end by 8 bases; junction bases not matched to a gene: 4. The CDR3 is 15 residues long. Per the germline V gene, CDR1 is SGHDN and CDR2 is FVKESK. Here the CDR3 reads CASSQWLAGGHEQFF. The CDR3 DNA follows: TGTGCCAGCAGCCAATGGCTAGCGGGAGGGCATGAGCAGTTCTTC.

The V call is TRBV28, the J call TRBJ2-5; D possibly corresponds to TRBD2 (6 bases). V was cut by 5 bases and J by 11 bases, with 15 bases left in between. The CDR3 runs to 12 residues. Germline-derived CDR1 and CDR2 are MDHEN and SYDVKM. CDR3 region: CASSQTTGEQYF. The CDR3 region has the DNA TGTGCCAGCAGTCAGACGACGGGGGAGCAGTACTTC.

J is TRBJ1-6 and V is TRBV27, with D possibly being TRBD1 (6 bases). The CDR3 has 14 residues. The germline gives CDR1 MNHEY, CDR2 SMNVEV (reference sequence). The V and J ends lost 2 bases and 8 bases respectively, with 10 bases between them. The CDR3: CASSLGGGDSPLHF. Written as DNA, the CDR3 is TGTGCCAGCAGTTTAGGAGGGGGGGATTCACCCCTCCACTTT.

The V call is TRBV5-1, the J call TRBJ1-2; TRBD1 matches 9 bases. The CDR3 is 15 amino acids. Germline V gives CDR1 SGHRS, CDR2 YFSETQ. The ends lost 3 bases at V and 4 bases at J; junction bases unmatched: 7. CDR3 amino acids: CASSSPGQGVYGYTF. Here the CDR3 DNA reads TGCGCCAGCAGCTCCCCGGGACAGGGCGTCTATGGCTACACCTTC.

The CDR3 nucleotides read TGCGCCAGCAGCCAAGGGGGGGGGATTTGGGGCACTGAAGCTTTCTTT. This codes for CASSQGGGIWGTEAFF. The chain recombines TRBV4-1 with TRBJ1-1, with D possibly TRBD1 on 5 matching bases. Germline CDR1 is MGHRA and CDR2 is YSYEKL. Trimming took 1 base from V and 4 from J, leaving 16 bases between them. This CDR3 region has 16 residues.

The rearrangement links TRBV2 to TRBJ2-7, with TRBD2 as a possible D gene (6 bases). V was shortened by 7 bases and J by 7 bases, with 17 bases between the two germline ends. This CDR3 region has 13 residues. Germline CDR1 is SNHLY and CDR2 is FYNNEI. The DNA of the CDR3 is TGTGCCAGCAAAGCGGGCCTTGTTGGAGAGCAGTACTTC. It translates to CASKAGLVGEQYF.

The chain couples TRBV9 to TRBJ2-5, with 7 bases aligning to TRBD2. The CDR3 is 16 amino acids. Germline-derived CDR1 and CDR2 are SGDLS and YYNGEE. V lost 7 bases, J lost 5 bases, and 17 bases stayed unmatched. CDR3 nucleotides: TGTGCCAGCGGCGGGGGAGGGGCCCCGTTTAGGGAGACCCAGTACTTC. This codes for CASGGGGAPFRETQYF.

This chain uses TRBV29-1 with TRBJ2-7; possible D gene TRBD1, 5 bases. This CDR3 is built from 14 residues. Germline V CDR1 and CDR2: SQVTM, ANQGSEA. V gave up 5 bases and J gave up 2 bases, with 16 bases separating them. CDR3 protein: CSVTPPDSAYEQYF. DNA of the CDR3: TGCAGCGTTACCCCTCCTGACAGTGCCTACGAGCAGTACTTC.

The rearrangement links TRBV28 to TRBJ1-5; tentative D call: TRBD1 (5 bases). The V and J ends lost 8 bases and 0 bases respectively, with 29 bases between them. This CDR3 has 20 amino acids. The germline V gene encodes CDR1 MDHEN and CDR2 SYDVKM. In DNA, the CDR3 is TGTGCCAGCGTTCCCCGGGAGCTAGGGGTCTTTTCCTCTAGCAATCAGCCCCAGCATTTT. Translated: CASVPRELGVFSSSNQPQHF.

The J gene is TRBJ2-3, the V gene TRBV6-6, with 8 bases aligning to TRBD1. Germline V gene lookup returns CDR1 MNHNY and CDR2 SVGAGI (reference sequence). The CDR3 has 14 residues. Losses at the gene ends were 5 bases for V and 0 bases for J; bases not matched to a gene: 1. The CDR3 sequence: CASSRDRSTDTQYF. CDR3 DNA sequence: TGTGCCAGCAGTCGGGACAGGAGCACAGATACGCAGTATTTT.

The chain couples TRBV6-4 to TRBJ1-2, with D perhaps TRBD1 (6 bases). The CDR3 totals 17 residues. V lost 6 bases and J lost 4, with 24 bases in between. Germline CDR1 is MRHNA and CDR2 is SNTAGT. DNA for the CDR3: TGTGCCAGCAGGGATGCAAATGTGGGGGGGCAAGGCTATGGCTACACCTTC. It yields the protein CASRDANVGGQGYGYTF.

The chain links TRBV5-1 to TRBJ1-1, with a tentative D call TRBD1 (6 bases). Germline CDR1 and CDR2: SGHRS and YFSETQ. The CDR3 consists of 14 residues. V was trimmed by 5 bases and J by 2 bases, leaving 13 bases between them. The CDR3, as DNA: TGCGCCAGCAGTTCTGGGACACCCAACACTGAAGCTTTCTTT. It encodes CASSSGTPNTEAFF.